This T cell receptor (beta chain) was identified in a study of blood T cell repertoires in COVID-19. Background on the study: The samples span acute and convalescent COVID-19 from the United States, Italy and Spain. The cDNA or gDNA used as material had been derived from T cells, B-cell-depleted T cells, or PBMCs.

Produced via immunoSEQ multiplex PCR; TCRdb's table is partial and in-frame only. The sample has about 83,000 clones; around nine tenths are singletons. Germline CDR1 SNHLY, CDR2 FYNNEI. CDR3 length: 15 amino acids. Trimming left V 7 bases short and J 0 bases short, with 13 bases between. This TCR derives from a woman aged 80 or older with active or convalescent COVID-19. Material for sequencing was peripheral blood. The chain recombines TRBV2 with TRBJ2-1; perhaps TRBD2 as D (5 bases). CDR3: CASISGGLSYNEQFF. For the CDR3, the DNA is TGTGCCAGCATCTCCGGCGGGCTCTCCTACAATGAGCAGTTCTTC. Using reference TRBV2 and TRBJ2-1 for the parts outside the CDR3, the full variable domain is EPEVTQTPSHQVTQMGQEVILRCVPISNHLYFYWYRQILGQKVEFLVSFYNNEISEKSEIFDDQFSVERPDGSNFTLKIRSTKLEDSAMYFCASISGGLSYNEQFFGPGTRLTVL.